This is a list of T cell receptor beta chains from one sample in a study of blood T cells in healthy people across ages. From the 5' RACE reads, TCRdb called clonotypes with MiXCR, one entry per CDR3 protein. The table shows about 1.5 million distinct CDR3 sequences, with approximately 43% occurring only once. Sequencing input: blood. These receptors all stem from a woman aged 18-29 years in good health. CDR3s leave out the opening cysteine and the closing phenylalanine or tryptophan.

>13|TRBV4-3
ASSQEKGRSSEQY
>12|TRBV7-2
ASSTLAGLPSKF
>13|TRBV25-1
ASSTERGRPYEQY
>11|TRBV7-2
ASSPLGGGGYT
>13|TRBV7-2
ASSLVEGSIAEQY
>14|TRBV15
ATSPRATLTQETQY
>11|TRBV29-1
SVAHRGHEKLF
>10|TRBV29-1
SVGPGANVLT
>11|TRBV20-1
SARHRGNYGYT
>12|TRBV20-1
SARDPQGHYGYT
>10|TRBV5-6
ATGQGRYGYT
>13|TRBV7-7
ASSLGGLAMNEQY
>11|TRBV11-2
ASRQGADTEAF
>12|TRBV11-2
ASSDRGLTDTQY
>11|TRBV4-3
ASSPGGLNGYT
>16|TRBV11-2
ASSSPRTSGGLTYEQY
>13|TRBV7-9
ASNSPDRVVYGYT
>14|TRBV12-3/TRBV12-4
ASRPKAGTIDNEQY
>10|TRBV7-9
ASSPSGSGYT
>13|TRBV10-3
AISERGVQGNEQY
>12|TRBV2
ASSTQGKGYGYT
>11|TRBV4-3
ASSQDRNTEAY
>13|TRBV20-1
SARESRGGRETQY
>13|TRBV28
ASSSTRRNLYEQY
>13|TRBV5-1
ASSLEGTSYNEQY
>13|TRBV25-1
ASSDPATPTDTQY
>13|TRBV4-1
ASSRGAGSTDTQY